A single T cell receptor (beta chain) is shown here with its context. Germline V gene sequence: CDR1 LGHDT, CDR2 YNNKEL (reference sequence). J was trimmed by 2 bases and V by 0 bases; bases with no gene match: 7. The CDR3 runs to 17 residues. Libraries were prepared by immunoSEQ multiplex PCR; TCRdb keeps only in-frame clonotypes and omits some of them. The table shows 30,000 to 40,000 clones, with 74% occurring only once. This specimen comes from a study of blood T cell repertoires in COVID-19. Seattle's cohort entered during active infection and was followed longitudinally. The sequenced sample consisted of peripheral blood. This clonotype was obtained from a man in his 70s with COVID-19, enrolled during active disease. The V gene is TRBV3-1 (or the pseudogene TRBV3-2), the J gene TRBJ1-3, with TRBD1 matching over 7 bases. This CDR3 reads CASSQDGTDRAGNTIYF. The CDR3 nucleotides are TGTGCCAGCAGCCAAGATGGGACCGACAGGGCTGGAAACACCATATATTTT.